This T cell receptor beta chain was profiled in a study of cytomegalovirus exposure and HLA in healthy donors. The PCR ran on 60 Vbeta and 13 Jbeta primers. This table comes from immunoSEQ multiplex PCR, and its TCRdb copy is limited to in-frame clones, with some not included. Seen here are about 160,000 clones, around 80% observed once, and the top ten hold less than 3%. Germline V gene data show CDR1 as MGHRA and CDR2 as YSYEKL. With 1 base clipped from V and 1 base from J, the junction kept 4 bases outside the gene matches. This CDR3 has 15 residues. The V and J genes are TRBV4-1 and TRBJ2-7, with 7 bases fitting TRBD2. The clonotype comes from a male donor in good health and CMV-seronegative. Sample: PBMCs. Here the CDR3 reads CASSQVSGASYEQYF. In DNA form, the CDR3 reads TGCGCCAGCAGCCAAGTGAGCGGGGCGTCCTACGAGCAGTACTTC.